This TCR beta chain was found in a study of T-cell memory formation after mild COVID-19. Study outcomes and limitations: Several responding clones turned up in pre-infection memory, indicating that cross-reactive memory may have taken part.

On this clonotype itself: Its cognate antigen is unknown.

TCRdb analysed the 5' RACE reads with MiXCR anew, one entry per CDR3 protein. The repertoire holds fewer than 550,000 distinct CDR3 sequences, with 20% as singletons. Germline V gene lookup returns CDR1 MNHEY and CDR2 SMNVEV (reference sequence). V was shortened by 3 bases and J by 3 bases, with 12 bases between the two germline ends. There are 15 residues in the CDR3. Sequenced sample: PBMCs or a T cell subset sorted from them (not recorded which). The receptor comes from an adult woman who had mild COVID-19 (a few samples of this study predate the infection). Cell type and time point are not known. The chain combines TRBV27 with TRBJ1-5, with D unresolved. The CDR3 DNA reads TGTGCCAGCAGTTTTAGAAACCCCTTCAATCAGCCCCAGCATTTT. As protein: CASSFRNPFNQPQHF.